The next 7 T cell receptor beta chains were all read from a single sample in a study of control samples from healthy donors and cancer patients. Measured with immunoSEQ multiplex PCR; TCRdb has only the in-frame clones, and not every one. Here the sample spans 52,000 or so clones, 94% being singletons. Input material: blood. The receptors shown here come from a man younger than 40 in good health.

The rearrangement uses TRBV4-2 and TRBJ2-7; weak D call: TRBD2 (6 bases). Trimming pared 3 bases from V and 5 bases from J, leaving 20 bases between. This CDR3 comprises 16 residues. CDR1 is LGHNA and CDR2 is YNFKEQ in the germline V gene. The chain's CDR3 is CASSHAQNRGIDEQYF. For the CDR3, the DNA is TGTGCCAGCAGCCATGCGCAAAATCGGGGGATTGACGAGCAGTACTTC.

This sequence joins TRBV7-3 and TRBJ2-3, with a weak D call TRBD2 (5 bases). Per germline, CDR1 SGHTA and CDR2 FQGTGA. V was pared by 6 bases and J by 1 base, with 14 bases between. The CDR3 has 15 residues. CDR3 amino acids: CASSSFNGGTDTQYF. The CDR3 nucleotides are TGTGCCAGCAGTTCATTCAACGGGGGCACAGATACGCAGTATTTT.

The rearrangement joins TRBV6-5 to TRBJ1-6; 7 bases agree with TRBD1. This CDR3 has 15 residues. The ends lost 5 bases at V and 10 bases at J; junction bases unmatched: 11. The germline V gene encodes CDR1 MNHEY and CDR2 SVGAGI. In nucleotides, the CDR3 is TGTGCCAGCAGTACCCCAAACAGGGGTGGATCACCCCTCCACTTT. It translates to CASSTPNRGGSPLHF.

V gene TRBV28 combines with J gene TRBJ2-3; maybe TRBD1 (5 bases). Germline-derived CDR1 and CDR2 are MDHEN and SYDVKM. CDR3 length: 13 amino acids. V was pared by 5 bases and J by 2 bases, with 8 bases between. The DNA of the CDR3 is TGTGCCAGCAGTGCCAGGGACACAGATACGCAGTATTTT. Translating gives CASSARDTDTQYF. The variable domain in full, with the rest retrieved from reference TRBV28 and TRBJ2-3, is DVKVTQSSRYLVKRTGEKVFLECVQDMDHENMFWYRQDPGLGLRLIYFSYDVKMKEKGDIPEGYSVSREKKERFSLILESASTNQTSMYLCASSARDTDTQYFGPGTRLTVL.

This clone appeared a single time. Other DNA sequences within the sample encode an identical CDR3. The CDR3 DNA reads as TGTGCCAGCAGTTTTTCAGGGGTTGGCTATGGCTACACCTTC. Translated: CASSFSGVGYGYTF. The chain has TRBV28 and TRBJ1-2; maybe TRBD1 (6 bases). The CDR3 is 14 residues long. V was cut by 3 bases and J by 4 bases, with 12 bases left in between. From germline, CDR1 is MDHEN and CDR2 SYDVKM.

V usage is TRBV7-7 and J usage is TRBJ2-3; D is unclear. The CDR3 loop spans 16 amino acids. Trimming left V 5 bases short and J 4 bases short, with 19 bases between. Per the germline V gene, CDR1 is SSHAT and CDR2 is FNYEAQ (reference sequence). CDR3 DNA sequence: TGTGCCAGCAGCCCCCGCGCCCTCATGAATGCAGATACGCAGTATTTT. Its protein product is CASSPRALMNADTQYF.

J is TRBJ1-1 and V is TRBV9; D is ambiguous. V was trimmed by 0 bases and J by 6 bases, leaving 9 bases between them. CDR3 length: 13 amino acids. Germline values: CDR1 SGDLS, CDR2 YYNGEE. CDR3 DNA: TGTGCCAGCAGCGTAGTTCCGGACGCTGAAGCTTTCTTT. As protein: CASSVVPDAEAFF.